The next 29 T cell receptor beta chains were all read from a single sample in a study of T cell repertoires in cytomegalovirus infection. TCRdb reprocessed the reads via MiXCR and lists one record per CDR3 protein. Among 200,000 or so distinct CDR3 sequences listed, roughly a fifth were seen once. The sample comprised PBMCs. These TCRs come from a human donor in good health (CMV status not recorded). Some clones in this sample may be carry-over from other donors' samples.

The chain recombines TRBV10-3 with TRBJ2-5; possibly TRBD1 or TRBD2 for D (5 bases each). Germline loops: CDR1 ENHRY, CDR2 SYGVKD. The length of the CDR3 is 16 residues. Trimming removed 2 bases from V and 1 base from J, with 14 bases in between. CDR3 sequence (DNA): TGTGCCATCAGTGAGCCGACCAAGAGGGGCCAAGAGACCCAGTACTTC. This encodes CAISEPTKRGQETQYF.

Many counts were recorded for this clonotype. This chain uses TRBV12-3 or TRBV12-4 with TRBJ2-1, with D perhaps TRBD2 (5 bases). Trimming removed 6 bases from V and 5 bases from J, with 14 bases in between. The CDR3 is 14 residues long. The CDR3 loop is CASSTSPVHNEQFF. CDR3 nucleotides: TGTGCCAGCAGCACTAGTCCTGTCCACAATGAGCAGTTCTTC.

The sample holds many counts of this clonotype. The chain is built from TRBV5-5 and TRBJ2-5; 11 nucleotides agree with TRBD2. V trimming: 4 bases; J trimming: 2 bases; junction bases outside the gene matches: 4. There are 15 residues in the CDR3. The V gene's germline CDR1 is SGHKS and CDR2 YYEKEE (reference sequence). CDR3 protein: CASSRLAGRQETQYF. The CDR3, as DNA: TGTGCCAGCAGCCGACTAGCGGGGCGACAAGAGACCCAGTACTTC.

The chain employs TRBV19 and TRBJ1-1; the D is unclear. V shed 7 bases and J shed 1 base, with 13 bases lying between them. Looked up from germline, CDR1 is LNHDA and CDR2 is SQIVND (reference sequence). The CDR3 is made up of 14 amino acids. CDR3 protein: CASTYEAANTEAFF. As DNA, the CDR3 is TGTGCCAGTACCTATGAGGCAGCGAACACTGAAGCTTTCTTT.

This sequence joins TRBV11-2 and TRBJ1-1; D not resolved. Deletions cut 5 bases from V and 1 base from J, with 11 bases between. Germline CDR1 reads SGHAT; CDR2 reads FQNNGV. This CDR3 comprises 14 residues. The CDR3 region has the DNA TGTGCCAGCAGCGGACGACAAGCGAACACTGAAGCTTTCTTT. Its translation is CASSGRQANTEAFF.

The chain is built from TRBV7-9 and TRBJ2-5; D unclear. Germline V CDR1 and CDR2: SEHNR, FQNEAQ (reference sequence). The CDR3 is made up of 16 amino acids. Trimming removed 2 bases from V and 1 base from J, with 14 bases in between. The CDR3: CASSLPTTISQETQYF. The CDR3 region has the DNA TGTGCCAGCAGCTTACCGACAACGATATCCCAAGAGACCCAGTACTTC.

This clonotype was counted at least ten times. The chain carries TRBV12-3 or TRBV12-4 and TRBJ2-1; D unclear. The CDR3 totals 13 residues. The V gene lost 7 bases and the J gene lost 10 bases, with 17 bases spanning the gap. CDR3 nucleotides: TGTGCCAGCACCACGGGCCCCAGACCAGAGCAGTTCTTC. Translating gives CASTTGPRPEQFF.

The sample holds a few counts of this clonotype. The rearrangement uses TRBV5-8 and TRBJ1-2; no firm D call. Trimming removed 4 bases at V and 8 bases at J, with 15 bases between. The germline CDR1 and CDR2 sequences are SGHTS and YDEGEE. This CDR3 comprises 13 residues. The CDR3 region is CASSPRAVRGYTF. CDR3 nucleotide sequence: TGTGCCAGCAGCCCTCGAGCAGTGAGGGGCTACACCTTC.

This clonotype has a single count. It is likely a read error, because the conserved phenylalanine at the end of the CDR3 is missing. V usage is TRBV6-1 and J usage is TRBJ2-2; 9 bases fit TRBD1. Germline lookup yields CDR1 MNHNS and CDR2 SASEGT. V lost 6 bases to trimming and J lost 6 bases; unmatched junction nucleotides: 11. The CDR3 length is 16 residues. For the CDR3, the DNA is TGTGCCAGCAGCCAACAGGGGGCGGTCTTCGCCGGGGAGCTGTTTTCT. Protein product: CASSQQGAVFAGELFS.

A few counts support this clonotype. The chain joins TRBV11-3 to TRBJ2-5; D not certain. V was trimmed by 0 bases and J by 5 bases, leaving 10 bases between them. Germline CDR1 reads SGHNT; CDR2 reads YENEEA. This CDR3 contains 14 residues. In DNA form, the CDR3 reads TGTGCCAGCAGCTTAGATCCTTCGGCTGAGACCCAGTACTTC. This gives the protein CASSLDPSAETQYF.

This clonotype was picked up a small number of times. The V gene is TRBV7-3, the J gene TRBJ2-7; TRBD1 is a possible D gene (5 bases). Germline-derived CDR1 and CDR2 are SGHTA and FQGTGA. CDR3 length equals 14 residues. The V gene lost 7 bases and the J gene lost 5 bases, with 18 bases spanning the gap. The chain's CDR3 is CASTILTEVNEQYF. The CDR3 DNA is TGTGCCAGCACCATCTTGACAGAGGTAAACGAGCAGTACTTC.

This clonotype has just a few counts. This sequence joins TRBV28 and TRBJ1-5, with 11 bases aligning to TRBD1. Germline V CDR1 and CDR2: MDHEN, SYDVKM. V lost 5 bases to trimming and J lost 2 bases; unmatched junction nucleotides: 5. CDR3 size: 16 residues. The CDR3 bases are TGTGCCAGCAGTCCCCGGACAGGGGGCGGCAATCAGCCCCAGCATTTT. It yields the protein CASSPRTGGGNQPQHF.

This clonotype was counted between two and nine times. The chain links TRBV7-4 to TRBJ1-5; D not certain. CDR1 is SGHVT, CDR2 SQSDAQ, per germline. V was clipped by 5 bases and J by 1 base, with 15 bases between them. The CDR3 covers 16 residues. The CDR3 nucleotides read TGTGCCAGCAGCCTCAGCAGCCCCCAGAGCAATCAGCCCCAGCATTTT. It specifies CASSLSSPQSNQPQHF.

The rearrangement joins TRBV10-3 to TRBJ2-2, with 8 nucleotides matching TRBD2. Germline assignment: CDR1 ENHRY and CDR2 SYGVKD. This CDR3 is built from 14 residues. Trimming cost V 8 bases and J 0 bases; bases outside gene matches: 2. CDR3 sequence (DNA): TGTGCCATCTCGGGAGGGCCGAACACCGGGGAGCTGTTTTTT. Translation gives CAISGGPNTGELFF.

The chain couples TRBV7-6 to TRBJ2-1; TRBD2 matches at 13 bases. Germline V gene sequence: CDR1 SGHVS, CDR2 FNYEAQ. The trim removed 5 bases at V and 9 bases at J, leaving 7 bases unmatched. The length of the CDR3 is 15 residues. CDR3 nucleotide sequence: TGTGCCAGCAGCATAGGACTAGCGGGAGTGGGTGAGCAGTTCTTC. Protein: CASSIGLAGVGEQFF.

This clonotype was picked up many times. The V gene is TRBV7-2, the J gene TRBJ1-3; 9 bases match TRBD1. V dropped 1 base and J dropped 0; count of bases not matched to a gene: 4. The CDR3 is 17 residues long. The germline CDR1 and CDR2 sequences are SGHTA and FQGNSA. CDR3: CASSLVGTGNSGNTIYF. The CDR3 nucleotides read TGTGCCAGCAGCTTAGTCGGGACAGGGAACTCTGGAAACACCATATATTTT.

Worth noting for this clonotype: Being one base from a much bigger clone, this may be a read error. The CDR3 region is CAGSPLRAGVSDTQYF. CDR3 in DNA: TGTGCCGGCAGCCCCCTTCGGGCGGGAGTGTCGGATACGCAGTATTTT. V usage is TRBV5-4 and J usage is TRBJ2-3; TRBD2 matches at 7 bases. The CDR3 is 16 amino acids. Germline V lookup: CDR1 SGHNT, CDR2 YYREEE (reference sequence).

The chain couples TRBV10-3 to TRBJ2-7; TRBD2 matches at 11 bases. This CDR3 has 14 amino acids. V shed 6 bases, J shed 2 bases, and the junction held 3 bases outside the gene matches. The germline V gene has CDR1 ENHRY and CDR2 SYGVKD. The CDR3 DNA follows: TGTGCCATCAGACTGACTAGCGGGACCTACGAGCAGTACTTC. It yields the protein CAIRLTSGTYEQYF.

This clonotype was counted a few times. This sequence joins TRBV12-3 or TRBV12-4 and TRBJ1-4; D unclear. The CDR3 length is 15 residues. Trimming stripped 5 bases from V and 4 bases from J, with 14 bases between. The CDR3 region is CASSPVYEGNEKLFF. As DNA, the CDR3 is TGTGCCAGCAGTCCCGTGTATGAGGGTAATGAAAAACTGTTTTTT.

The gene calls are TRBV6-5 and TRBJ2-3; TRBD2 agrees at 13 bases. The CDR3 totals 15 residues. V was pared by 5 bases and J by 6 bases, with 5 bases of the junction left unmatched. Germline CDR1 is MNHEY and CDR2 is SVGAGI. The CDR3 is CASSLLAGGPDTQYF. CDR3 bases: TGTGCCAGCAGTCTACTAGCGGGGGGGCCGGATACGCAGTATTTT.

In DNA form, the CDR3 reads TGTGCCAGCAGCTTAGCGCTTGGTTGGACTAACAGGGAGACATCCTACGAGCAGTACTTC. This sequence encodes CASSLALGWTNRETSYEQYF. The genes are TRBV7-9 and TRBJ2-7; either TRBD1 or TRBD2 may fit D (6 bases each). CDR3 length: 20 amino acids. The ends were cut back, 0 bases at V and 1 base at J, with 25 bases in the middle. Germline-derived CDR1 and CDR2 are SEHNR and FQNEAQ (reference sequence).

This clonotype was observed a few times. The genes are TRBV7-4 and TRBJ1-1; weak D call: TRBD1 (5 bases). This CDR3 contains 15 residues. V was pared by 2 bases and J by 6 bases, with 16 bases between. Germline V gene lookup returns CDR1 SGHVT and CDR2 SQSDAQ. DNA for the CDR3: TGTGCCAGCAGCTTACGCGGGCCTACAGGCTCTGAAGCTTTCTTT. Translation gives CASSLRGPTGSEAFF.

In this sample, this clonotype turned up many times. The chain joins TRBV7-2 to TRBJ2-7, with no clear D. This CDR3 is built from 12 residues. Germline V gene data show CDR1 as SGHTA and CDR2 as FQGNSA. Trimming shortened V by 5 bases and J by 3 bases, and 8 bases separated the two germline ends. CDR3 residues: CASSGSFYEQYF. CDR3 DNA: TGTGCCAGCAGCGGGTCCTTCTACGAGCAGTACTTC.

On this clonotype itself: Its ends do not fully match the called genes, so a read error is possible. The CDR3 coding sequence is TGTGCCAGCAGCTGGGGGACAGACTACGATCAGTACTTC. Its translation is CASSWGTDYDQYF. The rearrangement links TRBV5-6 to TRBJ2-7; the match to TRBD1 covers 7 bases. Germline V gives CDR1 SGHDT, CDR2 YYEEEE. This CDR3 spans 13 amino acids.

This clonotype was counted ten times or more. V is TRBV12-3 or TRBV12-4 and J is TRBJ1-5; tentatively, D is TRBD1 (6 bases). Trimming cost V 6 bases and J 6 bases, with 18 bases left between them. This CDR3 is built from 15 residues. The CDR3 bases are TGTGCCAGCAGGATAGGGGGGGGCTCGAGTCAGCCCCAGCATTTT. It yields the protein CASRIGGGSSQPQHF.

The chain is built from TRBV5-4 and TRBJ2-5, with 7 positions matching TRBD1. V trimming: 4 bases; J trimming: 4 bases; junction bases outside the gene matches: 4. Germline assignment: CDR1 SGHNT and CDR2 YYREEE (reference sequence). The CDR3 runs 13 residues. CDR3 sequence reads: CASSPWTGETQYF. The CDR3 bases are TGTGCCAGCAGCCCTTGGACAGGAGAGACCCAGTACTTC. The variable domain in full, with the rest retrieved from reference TRBV5-4 and TRBJ2-5, is ETGVTQSPTHLIKTRGQQVTLRCSSQSGHNTVSWYQQALGQGPQFIFQYYREEENGRGNFPPRFSGLQFPNYSSELNVNALELDDSALYLCASSPWTGETQYFGPGTRLLVL.

The V call is TRBV5-1, the J call TRBJ2-1; 9 bases are shared with TRBD2. V was clipped by 0 bases and J by 0 bases; unmatched bases: 10. The CDR3 loop spans 19 amino acids. CDR1 and CDR2 from the germline V gene are SGHRS and YFSETQ. Here the CDR3 reads CASSLVPSGDSSSYNEQFF. The CDR3 DNA is TGCGCCAGCAGCTTGGTGCCTAGCGGGGATTCGAGCTCCTACAATGAGCAGTTCTTC. The full variable domain, with the rest looked up from reference TRBV5-1 and TRBJ2-1, is KAGVTQTPRYLIKTRGQQVTLSCSPISGHRSVSWYQQTPGQGLQFLFEYFSETQRNKGNFPGRFSGRQFSNSRSEMNVSTLELGDSALYLCASSLVPSGDSSSYNEQFFGPGTRLTVL.

This clonotype was seen repeatedly, ten times or more. V usage is TRBV11-2 and J usage is TRBJ2-6, with D possibly being TRBD1 (5 bases). The CDR3 contains 15 residues. Germline-derived CDR1 and CDR2 are SGHAT and FQNNGV. V lost 4 bases to trimming and J lost 7 bases, with 14 bases between them. Written as DNA, the CDR3 is TGTGCCAGCAGCTCCGGACAAGGGGTAGCCAACGTCCTGACTTTC. Translating gives CASSSGQGVANVLTF. The variable domain in full, completed from reference TRBV11-2 and TRBJ2-6, reads EAGVAQSPRYKIIEKRQSVAFWCNPISGHATLYWYQQILGQGPKLLIQFQNNGVVDDSQLPKDRFSAERLKGVDSTLKIQPAKLEDSAVYLCASSSGQGVANVLTFGAGSRLTVL.

This clonotype was observed once. One end of the junction is discordant with germline, which a read error may explain. The rearrangement joins TRBV4-3 to TRBJ2-3; 7 nucleotides agree with TRBD2. CDR1 is LGHNA, CDR2 YSLEER, per germline. CDR3 length equals 12 residues. DNA for the CDR3: TGCGCCAGCAGCCAAGATTGGGGGGGTCCAATCTTT. It specifies CASSQDWGGPIF.